A selection of T cell receptor beta chains follows, all from one sample in a study of cytomegalovirus exposure and HLA in healthy donors. Generated by immunoSEQ multiplex PCR, the TCRdb table keeps only in-frame clones and is missing some. This sample has 150,000 to 200,000 clones, with over 70% found just once. The sequencing input was PBMCs. All receptors come from a woman aged 35 to 49 in good health and CMV-seropositive. The CDR3 runs from the conserved cysteine through the conserved F or W. A D gene is named only where the DNA matches it firmly. Clone size is not always given. Where it is, it says once, few, many or a class for expanded clones.

size: .; J: TRBJ1-2; V: TRBV30; D: TRBD1; CDR3: CACGTGALGRGYTF; DNA: TGTGCCTGTGGGACAGGTGCCCTCGGCCGTGGCTACACCTTC
size: .; J: TRBJ1-2; V: TRBV29-1; D: .; CDR3: CSTREALNGYTF; DNA: TGCAGCACCAGGGAGGCGTTGAATGGCTACACCTTC
size: .; J: TRBJ2-5; V: TRBV5-1; D: TRBD2; CDR3: CASSFSPGGLEETQYF; DNA: TGCGCCAGCAGCTTTTCCCCCGGCGGACTAGAAGAGACCCAGTACTTC
size: .; J: TRBJ1-3; V: TRBV5-5; D: .; CDR3: CASSQGSAGNTIYF; DNA: TGTGCCAGCAGCCAGGGGTCGGCCGGAAACACCATATATTTT
size: .; J: TRBJ2-1; V: TRBV5-1; D: TRBD2; CDR3: CASSPLAGTLQGIEQFF; DNA: TGCGCCAGCAGTCCACTAGCGGGGACTCTCCAGGGTATTGAGCAGTTCTTC
size: once; J: TRBJ2-2; V: TRBV5-4; D: .; CDR3: CASSHPNRAEKTGELFF; DNA: TGTGCCAGCAGCCATCCCAACAGGGCAGAGAAGACCGGGGAGCTGTTTTTT
size: .; J: TRBJ2-3; V: TRBV30; D: .; CDR3: CAWSRGTGTDTQYF; DNA: TGTGCCTGGAGCAGGGGAACAGGAACAGATACGCAGTATTTT
size: .; J: TRBJ1-3; V: TRBV6-6; D: TRBD1; CDR3: CASSPGQGRNTIYF; DNA: TGTGCCAGCAGCCCGGGACAGGGGAGAAACACCATATATTTT
size: .; J: TRBJ1-2; V: TRBV7-8; D: TRBD1; CDR3: CASSLEDRATFYGYTF; DNA: TGTGCCAGCAGCTTAGAGGACAGGGCGACTTTCTATGGCTACACCTTC
size: once; J: TRBJ2-4; V: TRBV30; D: TRBD1; CDR3: CAWSRGRGKNIQYF; DNA: TGTGCCTGGAGCAGGGGGCGCGGCAAAAACATTCAGTACTTC
size: few; J: TRBJ2-2; V: TRBV30; D: TRBD2; CDR3: CAWSRLAEAGELFF; DNA: TGTGCCTGGAGTAGACTAGCGGAGGCCGGGGAGCTGTTTTTT
size: .; J: TRBJ2-2; V: TRBV5-1; D: TRBD2; CDR3: CASSLPTSGGSTGELFF; DNA: TGCGCCAGCAGCTTGCCAACTAGCGGGGGGTCCACCGGGGAGCTGTTTTTT
size: .; J: TRBJ1-2; V: TRBV7-9; D: .; CDR3: CASSLGQGGYTF; DNA: TGTGCCAGCAGCTTAGGACAAGGCGGCTACACCTTC
size: few; J: TRBJ1-2; V: TRBV9; D: TRBD1; CDR3: CASSVGDRGPKGYTF; DNA: TGTGCCAGCAGCGTAGGGGACAGGGGGCCGAAGGGCTACACCTTC
size: .; J: TRBJ1-2; V: TRBV28; D: .; CDR3: CASTGRGYGYTF; DNA: TGTGCCAGTACAGGGCGAGGCTATGGCTACACCTTC
size: .; J: TRBJ1-1; V: TRBV6-6; D: .; CDR3: CASKSSGNTEAFF; DNA: TGTGCCAGCAAAAGTAGTGGGAACACTGAAGCTTTCTTT
size: .; J: TRBJ2-3; V: TRBV28; D: TRBD2; CDR3: CASCSGGLTDTQYF; DNA: TGTGCCAGCTGTAGCGGGGGCTTAACAGATACGCAGTATTTT
size: .; J: TRBJ1-1; V: TRBV4-1; D: TRBD1; CDR3: CASSQDRGQGWSVAFF; DNA: TGCGCCAGCAGCCAAGATAGGGGACAGGGGTGGAGTGTAGCTTTCTTT
size: once; J: TRBJ1-1; V: TRBV7-6; D: .; CDR3: CASSSGSTEAFF; DNA: TGTGCCAGCAGCTCGGGGAGTACTGAAGCTTTCTTT
size: .; J: TRBJ2-3; V: TRBV5-5; D: TRBD1; CDR3: CASSWTGGTDTQYF; DNA: TGTGCCAGCAGTTGGACAGGGGGCACAGATACGCAGTATTTT
size: .; J: TRBJ1-1; V: TRBV2; D: TRBD1; CDR3: CASSGGRNTEAFF; DNA: TGTGCCAGCTCAGGGGGCAGGAACACTGAAGCTTTCTTT
size: .; J: TRBJ1-6; V: TRBV6-5; D: .; CDR3: CASSYSMENSPLHF; DNA: TGTGCCAGCAGTTACTCAATGGAGAATTCACCCCTCCACTTT
size: .; J: TRBJ2-2; V: TRBV19; D: .; CDR3: CASTIPTGELFF; DNA: TGTGCCAGTACAATTCCCACCGGGGAGCTGTTTTTT
size: .; J: TRBJ2-3; V: TRBV7-9; D: TRBD2; CDR3: CASSLGGGVGNTQYF; DNA: TGTGCCAGCAGCTTAGGCGGGGGGGTTGGGAATACGCAGTATTTT
size: .; J: TRBJ1-1; V: TRBV7-2; D: TRBD1; CDR3: CASSPYQDRERDKAFF; DNA: TGTGCCAGCAGCCCCTATCAGGACAGGGAGCGGGATAAAGCTTTCTTT
size: .; J: TRBJ2-1; V: TRBV14; D: TRBD2; CDR3: CASSQDLAGRTKFF; DNA: TGTGCCAGCAGCCAAGATCTAGCGGGGAGGACAAAGTTCTTC
size: once; J: TRBJ1-2; V: TRBV4-3; D: TRBD1; CDR3: CASSQVPGTGISDGYTF; DNA: TGCGCCAGCAGCCAAGTCCCGGGGACAGGGATTTCGGATGGCTACACCTTC
size: few; J: TRBJ1-2; V: TRBV6-1; D: TRBD1; CDR3: CASKGQGISGYTF; DNA: TGTGCCAGCAAAGGACAGGGTATATCTGGCTACACCTTC
size: .; J: TRBJ2-5; V: TRBV29-1; D: .; CDR3: CSVDRLETQYF; DNA: TGCAGCGTGGACAGATTAGAGACCCAGTACTTC
size: .; J: TRBJ1-1; V: TRBV28; D: TRBD1; CDR3: CASSSVGNRGRTEAFF; DNA: TGTGCCAGCAGCTCCGTTGGTAACAGGGGTAGGACTGAAGCTTTCTTT
size: .; J: TRBJ2-3; V: TRBV7-2; D: TRBD2; CDR3: CASSLNLLAGRPDTQYF; DNA: TGTGCCAGCAGCTTAAATCTACTAGCGGGGCGCCCAGATACGCAGTATTTT
size: few; J: TRBJ1-5; V: TRBV21-1; D: .; CDR3: CASSKSTGLLSSNQPQHF; DNA: TGTGCCAGCAGCAAATCGACAGGGTTGTTGAGTAGCAATCAGCCCCAGCATTTT
size: once; J: TRBJ2-3; V: TRBV19; D: TRBD2; CDR3: CASRPILAGTTDTQYF; DNA: TGTGCCAGTAGGCCAATTCTAGCGGGAACCACAGATACGCAGTATTTT
size: few; J: TRBJ1-3; V: TRBV29-1; D: .; CDR3: CSVAGVSGNTIYF; DNA: TGCAGCGTTGCAGGGGTGAGTGGAAACACCATATATTTT
size: .; J: TRBJ2-1; V: TRBV19; D: .; CDR3: CASSPSRGTGEQFF; DNA: TGTGCCAGTAGTCCAAGTAGGGGCACGGGTGAGCAGTTCTTC
size: .; J: TRBJ1-2; V: TRBV7-2; D: TRBD1; CDR3: CASGGPTGFGYTF; DNA: TGTGCCAGCGGGGGACCGACAGGGTTTGGCTACACCTTC
size: .; J: TRBJ1-2; V: TRBV27; D: .; CDR3: CASSSRGAANYGYTF; DNA: TGTGCCAGCAGTTCCAGGGGAGCGGCTAACTATGGCTACACCTTC
size: once; J: TRBJ2-5; V: TRBV29-1; D: .; CDR3: CSVDSDFQETRYF; DNA: TGCAGCGTCGACAGTGATTTCCAAGAGACCCGGTACTTC
size: .; J: TRBJ2-3; V: TRBV18; D: .; CDR3: CASSPIAEITDTQYF; DNA: TGTGCCAGCTCACCAATAGCGGAGATCACAGATACGCAGTATTTT
size: .; J: TRBJ2-6; V: TRBV19; D: .; CDR3: CASSPDSSGANVLTF; DNA: TGTGCCAGTAGCCCCGACAGCAGTGGGGCCAACGTCCTGACTTTC
size: .; J: TRBJ2-7; V: TRBV7-9; D: .; CDR3: CSSSLDLYEQYF; DNA: TGTTCCAGCAGCTTAGATCTTTACGAGCAGTACTTC
size: once; J: TRBJ1-1; V: TRBV21-1; D: .; CDR3: CASSFRTGMNTEAFF; DNA: TGTGCCAGCAGCTTCCGGACAGGAATGAACACTGAAGCTTTCTTT
size: .; J: TRBJ1-5; V: TRBV19; D: .; CDR3: CASSIEPGPYQPQHF; DNA: TGTGCCAGTAGTATAGAACCAGGGCCCTATCAGCCCCAGCATTTT
size: .; J: TRBJ1-1; V: TRBV20-1; D: TRBD1; CDR3: CRGQGGTEAFF; DNA: TGCAGGGGACAGGGCGGCACTGAAGCTTTCTTT
size: once; J: TRBJ1-2; V: TRBV30; D: .; CDR3: CAWGGQSRYTF; DNA: TGTGCCTGGGGTGGACAGTCTCGCTACACCTTC
size: few; J: TRBJ2-7; V: TRBV6-5; D: TRBD1; CDR3: CASTPGGTGGEQYF; DNA: TGTGCCAGCACTCCCGGGGGCACAGGGGGCGAGCAGTACTTC